This T cell receptor beta chain is drawn from a study of neurological immune-mediated disorders. This CDR3 has 15 residues. The ends were cut back, 1 base at V and 5 bases at J, with 17 bases in the middle. The germline CDR1 and CDR2 sequences are DFQATT and SNEGSKA (reference sequence). Time point described: longitudinal time-point 3. This clonotype was observed at least ten times. The output of every sequencing run, over 190 million TCR-beta sequences, came from 15-18 subjects. TCRdb re-called the 5' RACE reads with MiXCR, one entry per CDR3 protein. This table holds roughly 50,000 distinct CDR3 sequences, more than 9.5% found once.

The rearrangement uses TRBV20-1 and TRBJ2-5; a possible D gene is TRBD2 (7 bases). This TCR derives from a male donor with HTLV-1-associated myelopathy (HAM/TSP). The sample taken for sequencing was PBMCs. The CDR3 loop is CSARVGGGGWETQYF. In nucleotides, the CDR3 is TGCAGTGCTAGAGTCGGCGGGGGCGGGTGGGAGACCCAGTACTTC.